The T cell receptor (beta chain) under discussion was sequenced for a study of cytomegalovirus exposure and HLA in healthy donors. The CDR3 loop spans 15 amino acids. V shed 7 bases and J shed 7 bases, with 23 bases lying between them. Germline V gives CDR1 MNHEY, CDR2 SVGAGI. The PCR had 60 Vbeta and 13 Jbeta primers. The method was immunoSEQ multiplex PCR; TCRdb's version includes in-frame clones alone and lacks a portion of them. The repertoire holds over 140,000 clones, approximately 84% seen once, with roughly 1.4% in the top ten. Study-level results: Excluded were some V segments that proved indistinguishable, including TRBV6-2 and TRBV6-3.

Of note for this clone: No antigen is known for it.

V usage is TRBV6-5 and J usage is TRBJ2-7; perhaps TRBD1 as D (6 bases). Sample: PBMCs. This receptor was obtained from a man aged 25 to 40 in good health and CMV-seropositive. The chain's CDR3 is CASTTTGGRAVEQYF. CDR3 sequence (DNA): TGTGCCAGCACCACCACTGGGGGCAGGGCAGTGGAGCAGTACTTC.